This T cell receptor beta chain was identified during a study of blood T cells in healthy people across ages. The CDR3 is 16 residues long. Unmatched junction bases numbered 10, after V lost 1 base and J lost 4 bases. Germline V gene sequence: CDR1 DFQATT, CDR2 SNEGSKA (reference sequence). With a J-beta primer mix and a sample-barcoded 5' primer, a second PCR ran 7 to 11 cycles. MiXCR, applied by TCRdb to the 5' RACE reads, yields one record per CDR3 protein. The sample holds roughly 800,000 distinct CDR3 sequences, around a quarter seen once. These data also formed part of another study, on T cells of mothers and their children.

This rearrangement joins TRBV20-1 to TRBJ2-5, with 9 bases that match TRBD2. Input material: blood. The receptor's source is a boy younger than 18 in good health. CDR3 in amino acids: CSARGGERGALETQYF. CDR3 nucleotide sequence: TGCAGTGCTAGAGGAGGGGAGCGGGGGGCCCTAGAGACCCAGTACTTC.